Each of the 17 T cell receptor beta chains below was sequenced from the same sample in a study of cytomegalovirus exposure and HLA in healthy donors. PCR involved 60 Vbeta and 13 Jbeta primers. Using immunoSEQ multiplex PCR, the repertoire was profiled, and TCRdb retains in-frame clones only, with some absent. The sample has 150,000 to 200,000 clones, roughly 80% seen once. The specimen sequenced was PBMCs. The receptors come from a young woman in good health and CMV-seropositive.

This sequence joins TRBV15 and TRBJ2-5, with 9 bases fitting TRBD1. The J call could be wrong; TRBJ2-7 is a better fit for the DNA end. Germline V CDR1 and CDR2: LNHNV, YYDKDF (reference sequence). The CDR3 extends over 15 amino acids. The CDR3 coding sequence is TGTGCCACCAGCAGAGGCTCGGGACAGGGAAACGAGCAGTACTTC. Protein sequence: CATSRGSGQGNEQYF.

The CDR3 reads CASSPGTNVEQFF. CDR3 nucleotides: TGTGCCAGCTCACCAGGGACTAACGTAGAGCAGTTCTTC. This rearrangement joins TRBV18 to TRBJ2-1; 7 nucleotides align to TRBD2. From germline, CDR1 is KGHSH and CDR2 LQKENI. This CDR3 comprises 13 residues. The V and J ends lost 2 bases and 10 bases, in that order; junction bases with no gene match: 5. Full variable domain (outside the CDR3, taken from reference TRBV18 and TRBJ2-1): NAGVMQNPRHLVRRRGQEARLRCSPMKGHSHVYWYRQLPEEGLKFMVYLQKENIIDESGMPKERFSAEFPKEGPSILRIQQVVRGDSAAYFCASSPGTNVEQFFGPGTRLTVL.

The chain is built from TRBV4-2 and TRBJ1-2, with a tentative D call TRBD1 (6 bases). The germline V gene encodes CDR1 LGHNA and CDR2 YNFKEQ. V lost 0 bases, J lost 6 bases, and 14 bases lay in between. There are 15 residues in the CDR3. CDR3 protein: CASSQDWSGADGYTF. The CDR3 coding sequence is TGTGCCAGCAGCCAAGATTGGTCAGGGGCTGATGGCTACACCTTC.

This clone was detected only a few times. The rearrangement joins TRBV11-2 to TRBJ2-4; maybe TRBD2 (5 bases). The CDR3 is 15 amino acids. Germline values: CDR1 SGHAT, CDR2 FQNNGV. Between the trimmed V and J ends, which lost 2 bases and 3 bases, there was a span of 11 bases. CDR3 region: CASSLLTGDKNIQYF. Written as DNA, the CDR3 is TGTGCCAGCAGCTTACTGACCGGGGACAAAAACATTCAGTACTTC.

The chain joins TRBV10-1 to TRBJ2-7; possible D gene TRBD1, 5 bases. The CDR3 consists of 15 residues. The V end lost 3 bases, the J end lost 0 bases, and 12 bases lay between the germline ends. CDR1 and CDR2 (germline): WNHNN, SYGVQD (reference sequence). The CDR3: CASSEGAEDSYEQYF. In nucleotides, the CDR3 is TGCGCCAGCAGTGAAGGGGCAGAGGACTCCTACGAGCAGTACTTC.

The V call is TRBV5-1, the J call TRBJ1-4; weak D call: TRBD1 (5 bases). With 4 bases removed from V and 6 bases from J, the gap between germline ends came to 13 bases. Germline CDR1 reads SGHRS; CDR2 reads YFSETQ. The CDR3 has 14 residues. CDR3 loop: CASSDGGGDEKLFF. The CDR3 DNA follows: TGCGCCAGCAGCGATGGGGGGGGAGATGAAAAACTGTTTTTT.

There are many counts of this clone. An end of the junction differs from the germline gene, which may be a read error. V gene TRBV13 combines with J gene TRBJ1-4; tentative D call: TRBD1 (6 bases). CDR3 length equals 16 residues. The V gene's germline CDR1 is PRHDT and CDR2 FYEKMQ (reference sequence). CDR3 DNA: TGTGCCAGCAGCCTAGGGGGGTGGGACACCCAGGAAAAACTGTTTTTT. It specifies CASSLGGWDTQEKLFF.

This chain connects TRBV4-1 to TRBJ1-1, with D possibly matching TRBD1 (5 bases). Germline CDR1 reads MGHRA; CDR2 reads YSYEKL. Trimming removed 2 bases from V and 2 bases from J, with 15 bases in between. The CDR3 has 16 amino acids. CDR3 sequence (DNA): TGCGCCAGCAGCCAACCTACCACAGGCTTTAACACTGAAGCTTTCTTT. This codes for CASSQPTTGFNTEAFF.

The chain recombines TRBV18 with TRBJ2-7, with a weak D call TRBD1 (6 bases). V lost 2 bases and J 4 bases, leaving 15 bases between the germline ends. This CDR3 spans 15 amino acids. Germline CDR1 and CDR2: KGHSH and LQKENI. The DNA for the CDR3 is TGTGCCAGCTCACCAACAGGGCACCAAAAATACGAGCAGTACTTC. Translation gives CASSPTGHQKYEQYF.

The V and J genes are TRBV4-3 and TRBJ2-7; 7 nucleotides match TRBD1. The V gene end was trimmed by 3 bases and the J gene end by 0 bases; junction bases not matched to a gene: 8. The CDR3 length is 16 residues. Germline CDR1 reads LGHNA; CDR2 reads YSLEER. The CDR3 region has the DNA TGCGCCAGCAGCCACCGGCTCTGGGACAGCTCCTACGAGCAGTACTTC. Translated: CASSHRLWDSSYEQYF.

The chain carries TRBV6-5 and TRBJ1-4; D not resolved. The V end was cut by 0 bases, the J end by 2 bases, with 4 bases between. Germline-derived CDR1 and CDR2 are MNHEY and SVGAGI. CDR3 length: 14 residues. Here the CDR3 DNA reads TGTGCCAGCAGTTACTCTCGGACTAATGAAAAACTGTTTTTT. Translated: CASSYSRTNEKLFF.

The rearrangement links TRBV6-6 to TRBJ2-5; 7 bases fit TRBD2. Per germline, CDR1 MNHNY and CDR2 SVGAGI (reference sequence). The CDR3 spans 12 residues. Germline trimming cut 11 bases from V and 0 bases from J; bases unmatched to any gene: 3. CDR3 coding DNA: TGTGCCGCCGGGAGGTACCAAGAGACCCAGTACTTC. Encoded protein: CAAGRYQETQYF.

This clone was seen a handful of times. V is TRBV11-2 and J is TRBJ2-7; no clear D. The CDR3 spans 15 residues. Germline assignment: CDR1 SGHAT and CDR2 FQNNGV. The V gene lost 5 bases and the J gene lost 6 bases, with 20 bases spanning the gap. The CDR3 nucleotides are TGTGCCAGCAGCGAAATGGGCCCAAACCTCCGCGAGCAGTACTTC. Translated: CASSEMGPNLREQYF.

The rearrangement links TRBV7-9 to TRBJ2-5; no firm D call. Trimming removed 6 bases from V and 5 bases from J, with 10 bases in between. There are 12 residues in the CDR3. The germline CDR1 and CDR2 sequences are SEHNR and FQNEAQ (reference sequence). CDR3 nucleotides: TGTGCCAGCAGATCCCCGGTGGAGACCCAGTACTTC. The encoded protein is CASRSPVETQYF.

V gene TRBV6-1 combines with J gene TRBJ1-3; the match to TRBD1 covers 9 bases. The CDR3 contains 15 residues. The germline V gene encodes CDR1 MNHNS and CDR2 SASEGT. With V trimmed by 4 bases and J by 2 bases, 3 bases remained unmatched. CDR3: CASSGGTGTGNTIYF. The DNA of the CDR3 is TGTGCCAGCAGTGGAGGGACAGGGACTGGAAACACCATATATTTT.

The genes are TRBV5-1 and TRBJ2-2, with a weak D call TRBD2 (6 bases). This CDR3 comprises 14 residues. Germline CDR1 is SGHRS and CDR2 is YFSETQ. V lost 3 bases and J 6 bases, leaving 12 bases between the germline ends. CDR3 nucleotide sequence: TGCGCCAGCAGCTCCCCCGGGAGCGCCGGGGAGCTGTTTTTT. Translating gives CASSSPGSAGELFF.

This chain uses TRBV28 with TRBJ1-5; TRBD1 might be the D (6 bases). The CDR3 spans 17 residues. V was pared by 4 bases and J by 1 base, with 17 bases between. CDR1 and CDR2 from the germline V gene are MDHEN and SYDVKM. The DNA of the CDR3 is TGTGCCAGCAGTTATGCCGAGGGGGTGCGGAGCAATCAGCCCCAGCATTTT. Encoded protein: CASSYAEGVRSNQPQHF.